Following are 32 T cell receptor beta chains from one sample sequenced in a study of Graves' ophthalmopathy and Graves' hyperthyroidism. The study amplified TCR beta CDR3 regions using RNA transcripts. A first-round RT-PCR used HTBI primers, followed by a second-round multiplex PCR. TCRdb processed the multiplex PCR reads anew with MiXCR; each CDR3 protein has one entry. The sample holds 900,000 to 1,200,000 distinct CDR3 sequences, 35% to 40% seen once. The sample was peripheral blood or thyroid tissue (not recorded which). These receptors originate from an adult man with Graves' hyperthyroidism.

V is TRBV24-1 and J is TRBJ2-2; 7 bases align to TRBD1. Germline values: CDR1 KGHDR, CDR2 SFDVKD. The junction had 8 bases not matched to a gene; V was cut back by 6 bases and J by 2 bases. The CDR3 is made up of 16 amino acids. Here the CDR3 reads CATSNRQGPNTGELFF. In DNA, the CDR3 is TGTGCCACCAGTAATAGACAGGGCCCAAACACCGGGGAGCTGTTTTTT.

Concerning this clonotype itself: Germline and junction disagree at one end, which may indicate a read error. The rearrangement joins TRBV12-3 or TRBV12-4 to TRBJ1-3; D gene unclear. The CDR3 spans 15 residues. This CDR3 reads CASRRGYITGDTIYF. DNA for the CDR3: TGTGCCAGCAGGCGAGGGTATATCACTGGAGACACCATATATTTT.

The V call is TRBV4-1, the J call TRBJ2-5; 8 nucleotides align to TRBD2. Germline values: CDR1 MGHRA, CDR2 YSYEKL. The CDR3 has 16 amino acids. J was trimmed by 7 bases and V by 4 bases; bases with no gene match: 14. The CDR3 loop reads CASSRDSGLGSGTQYF. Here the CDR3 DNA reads TGCGCCAGCAGCCGAGACTCGGGACTAGGATCTGGGACCCAGTACTTC.

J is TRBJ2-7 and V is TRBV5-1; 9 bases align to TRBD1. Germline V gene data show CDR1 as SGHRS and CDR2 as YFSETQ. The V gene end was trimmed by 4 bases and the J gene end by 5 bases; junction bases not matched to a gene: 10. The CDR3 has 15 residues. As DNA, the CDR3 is TGCGCCAGCAGCCAAGACCCCGGGACAGGGAACGAGCAGTACTTC. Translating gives CASSQDPGTGNEQYF.

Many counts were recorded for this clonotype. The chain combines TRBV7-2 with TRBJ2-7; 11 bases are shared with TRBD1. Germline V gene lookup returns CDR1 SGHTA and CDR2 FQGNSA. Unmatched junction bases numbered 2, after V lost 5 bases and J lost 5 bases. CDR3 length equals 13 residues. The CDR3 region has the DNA TGTGCCAGCAGCAGGACAGGGGGCCACGAGCAGTACTTC. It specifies CASSRTGGHEQYF. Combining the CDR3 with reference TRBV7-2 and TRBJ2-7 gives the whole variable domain GAGVSQSPSNKVTEKGKDVELRCDPISGHTALYWYRQSLGQGLEFLIYFQGNSAPDKSGLPSDRFSAERTGGSVSTLTIQRTQQEDSAVYLCASSRTGGHEQYFGPGTRLTVT.

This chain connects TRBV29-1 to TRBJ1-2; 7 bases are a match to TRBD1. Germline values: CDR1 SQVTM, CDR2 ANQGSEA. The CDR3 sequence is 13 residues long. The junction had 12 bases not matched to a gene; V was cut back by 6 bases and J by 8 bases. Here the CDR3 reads CSVGAGTANGYTF. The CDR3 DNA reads TGCAGCGTGGGAGCCGGGACAGCGAACGGCTACACCTTC.

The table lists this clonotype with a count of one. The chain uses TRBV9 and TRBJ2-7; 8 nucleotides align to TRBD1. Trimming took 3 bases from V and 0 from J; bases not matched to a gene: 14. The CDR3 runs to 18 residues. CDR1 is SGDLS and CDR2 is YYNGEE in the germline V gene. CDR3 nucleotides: TGTGCCAGCAGCGCGGGAGTCGACAGGGGTCCACACTCCTACGAGCAGTACTTC. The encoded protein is CASSAGVDRGPHSYEQYF.

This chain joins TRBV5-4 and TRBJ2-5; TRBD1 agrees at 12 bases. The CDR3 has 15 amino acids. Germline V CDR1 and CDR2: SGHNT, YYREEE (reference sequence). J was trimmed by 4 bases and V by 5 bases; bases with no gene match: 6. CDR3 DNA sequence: TGTGCCAGCAGAGGGGGGGACAGGGGGCTAGAGACCCAGTACTTC. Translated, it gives CASRGGDRGLETQYF.

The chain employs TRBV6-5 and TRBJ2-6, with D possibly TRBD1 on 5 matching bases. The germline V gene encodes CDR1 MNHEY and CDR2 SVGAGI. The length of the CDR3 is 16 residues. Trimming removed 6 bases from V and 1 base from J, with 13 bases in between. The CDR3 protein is CASSQGGLSGANVLTF. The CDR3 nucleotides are TGTGCCAGCAGCCAGGGTGGGTTATCTGGGGCCAACGTCCTGACTTTC.

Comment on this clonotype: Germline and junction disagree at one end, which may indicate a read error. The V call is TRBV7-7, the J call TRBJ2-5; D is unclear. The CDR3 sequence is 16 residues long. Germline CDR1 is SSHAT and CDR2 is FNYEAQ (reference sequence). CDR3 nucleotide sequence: TGTGCCTGCAGCGTTGTGGTGGCCTTGGATGCAGGGACCCAGTACTTC. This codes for CACSVVVALDAGTQYF.

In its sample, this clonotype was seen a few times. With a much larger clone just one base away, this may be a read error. CDR3 loop: CSVETGGGHEQYF. In DNA form, the CDR3 reads TGCAGCGTTGAAACAGGGGGCGGACACGAGCAGTACTTC. The chain joins TRBV29-1 to TRBJ2-7; 9 bases align to TRBD1. The V gene end was trimmed by 2 bases and the J gene end by 5 bases; junction bases not matched to a gene: 4. This CDR3 is 13 amino acids long. Per germline, CDR1 SQVTM and CDR2 ANQGSEA.

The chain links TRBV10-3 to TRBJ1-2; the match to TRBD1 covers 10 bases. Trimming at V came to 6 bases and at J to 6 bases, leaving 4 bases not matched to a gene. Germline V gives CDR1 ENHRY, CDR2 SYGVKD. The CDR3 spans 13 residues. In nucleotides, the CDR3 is TGTGCCATCAGCAGGGACAGGGGCCATGGCTACACCTTC. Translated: CAISRDRGHGYTF.

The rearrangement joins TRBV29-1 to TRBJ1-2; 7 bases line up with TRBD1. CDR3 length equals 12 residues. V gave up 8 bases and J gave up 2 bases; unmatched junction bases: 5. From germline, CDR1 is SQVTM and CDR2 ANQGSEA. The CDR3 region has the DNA TGCAGCTTGGGACAGTCGAACTATGGCTACACCTTC. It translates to CSLGQSNYGYTF. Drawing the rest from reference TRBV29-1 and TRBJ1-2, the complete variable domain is SAVISQKPSRDICQRGTSLTIQCQVDSQVTMMFWYRQQPGQSLTLIATANQGSEATYESGFVIDKFPISRPNLTFSTLTVSNMSPEDSSIYLCSLGQSNYGYTFGSGTRLTVV.

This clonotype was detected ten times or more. This CDR3 is CASSLARGPSYEQYF. As DNA, the CDR3 is TGTGCCAGCAGCTTAGCCAGGGGACCCTCCTACGAGCAGTACTTC. This chain uses TRBV11-2 with TRBJ2-7; weak D call: TRBD1 (6 bases). Germline CDR1 SGHAT, CDR2 FQNNGV. CDR3 size: 15 residues. V lost 1 base, J lost 0 bases, and 10 bases lay in between.

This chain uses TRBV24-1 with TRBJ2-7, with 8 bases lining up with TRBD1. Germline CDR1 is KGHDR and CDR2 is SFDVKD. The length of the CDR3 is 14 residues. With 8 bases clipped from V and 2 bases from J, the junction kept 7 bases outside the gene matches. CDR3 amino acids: CATTSGTGTYEQYF. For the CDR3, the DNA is TGTGCCACCACTTCCGGGACAGGCACCTACGAGCAGTACTTC.

In nucleotides, the CDR3 is TGTGCCACCAACCAGGCTCCTATACAGGGGAGTAACTATGGCTACACCTTC. This encodes CATNQAPIQGSNYGYTF. The chain recombines TRBV25-1 with TRBJ1-2, with TRBD1 matching 7 bases. Germline lookup yields CDR1 MGHDK and CDR2 SYGVNS. Trimming cost V 10 bases and J 1 base; bases outside gene matches: 18. CDR3 length: 17 residues.

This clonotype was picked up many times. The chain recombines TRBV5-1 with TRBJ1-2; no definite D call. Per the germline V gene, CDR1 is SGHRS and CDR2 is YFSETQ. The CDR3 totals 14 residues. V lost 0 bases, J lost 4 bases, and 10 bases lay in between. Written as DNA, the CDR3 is TGCGCCAGCAGCTTGGGGTTACGGTCCTATGGCTACACCTTC. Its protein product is CASSLGLRSYGYTF.

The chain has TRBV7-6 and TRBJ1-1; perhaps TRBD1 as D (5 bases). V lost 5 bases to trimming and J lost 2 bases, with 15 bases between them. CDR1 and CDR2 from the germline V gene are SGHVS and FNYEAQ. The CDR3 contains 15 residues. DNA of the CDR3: TGTGCCAGCAGCCAGCGGGGGGGGGAAAACACTGAAGCTTTCTTT. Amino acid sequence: CASSQRGGENTEAFF. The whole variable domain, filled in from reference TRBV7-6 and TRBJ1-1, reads GAGVSQSPRYKVTKRGQDVALRCDPISGHVSLYWYRQALGQGPEFLTYFNYEAQQDKSGLPNDRFSAERPEGSISTLTIQRTEQRDSAMYRCASSQRGGENTEAFFGQGTRLTVV.

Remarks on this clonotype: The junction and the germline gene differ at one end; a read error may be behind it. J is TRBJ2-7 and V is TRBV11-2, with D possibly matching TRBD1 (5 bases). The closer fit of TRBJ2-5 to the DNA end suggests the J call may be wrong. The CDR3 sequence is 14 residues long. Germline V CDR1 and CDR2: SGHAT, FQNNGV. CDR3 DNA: TGTGCCGGCAGTCGAACAGGAATCGGGGAGACCCAGTACTTC. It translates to CAGSRTGIGETQYF.

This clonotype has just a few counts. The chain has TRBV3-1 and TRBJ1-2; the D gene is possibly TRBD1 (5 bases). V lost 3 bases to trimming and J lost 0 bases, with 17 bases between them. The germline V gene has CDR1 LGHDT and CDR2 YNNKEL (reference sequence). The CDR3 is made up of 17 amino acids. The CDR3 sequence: CASSHSSPGRANYGYTF. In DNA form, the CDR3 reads TGTGCCAGCAGCCACTCCTCCCCGGGGCGCGCTAACTATGGCTACACCTTC.

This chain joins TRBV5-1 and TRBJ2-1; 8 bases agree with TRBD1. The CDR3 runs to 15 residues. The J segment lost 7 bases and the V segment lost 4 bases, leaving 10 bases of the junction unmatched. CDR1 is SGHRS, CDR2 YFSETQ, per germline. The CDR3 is CASSAGQGPGNEQFF. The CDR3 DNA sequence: TGCGCCAGCAGCGCTGGACAGGGCCCGGGTAATGAGCAGTTCTTC.

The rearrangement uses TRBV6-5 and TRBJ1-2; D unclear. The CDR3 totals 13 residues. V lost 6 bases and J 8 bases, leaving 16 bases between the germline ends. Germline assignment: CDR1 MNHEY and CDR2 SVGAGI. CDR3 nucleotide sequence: TGTGCCAGCAGCCTCTCCCCCAGGACGGGCTACACCTTC. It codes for CASSLSPRTGYTF.

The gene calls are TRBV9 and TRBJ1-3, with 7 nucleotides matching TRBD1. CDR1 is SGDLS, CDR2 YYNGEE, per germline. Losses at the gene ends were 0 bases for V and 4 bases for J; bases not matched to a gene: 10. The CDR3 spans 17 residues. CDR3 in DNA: TGTGCCAGCAGCGTAGCCCCTACGACAGGGCAAGGAAACACCATATATTTT. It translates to CASSVAPTTGQGNTIYF.

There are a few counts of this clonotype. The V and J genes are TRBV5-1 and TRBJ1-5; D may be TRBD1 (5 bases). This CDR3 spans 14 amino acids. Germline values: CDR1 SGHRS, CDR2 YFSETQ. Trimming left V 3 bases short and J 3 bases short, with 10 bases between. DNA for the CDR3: TGCGCCAGCAGCTCGGGACTGAACAATCAGCCCCAGCATTTT. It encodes CASSSGLNNQPQHF.

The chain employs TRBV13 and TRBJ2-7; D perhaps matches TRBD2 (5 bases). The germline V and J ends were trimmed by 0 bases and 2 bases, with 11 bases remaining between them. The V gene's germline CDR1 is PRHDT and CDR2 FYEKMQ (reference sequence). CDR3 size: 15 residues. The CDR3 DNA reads TGTGCCAGCAGCTTAGGTGGGAGATTTCCCTACGAGCAGTACTTC. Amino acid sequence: CASSLGGRFPYEQYF.

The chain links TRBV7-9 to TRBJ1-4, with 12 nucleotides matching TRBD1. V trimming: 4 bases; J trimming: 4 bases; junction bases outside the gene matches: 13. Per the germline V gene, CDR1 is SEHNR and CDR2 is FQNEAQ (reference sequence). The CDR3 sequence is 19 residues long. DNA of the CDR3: TGTGCCAGCAGCTCATTCGACGGGACAGGGGGCATCATTAATGAAAAACTGTTTTTT. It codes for CASSSFDGTGGIINEKLFF. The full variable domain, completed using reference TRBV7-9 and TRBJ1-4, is DTGVSQNPRHKITKRGQNVTFRCDPISEHNRLYWYRQTLGQGPEFLTYFQNEAQLEKSRLLSDRFSAERPKGSFSTLEIQRTEQGDSAMYLCASSSFDGTGGIINEKLFFGSGTQLSVL.

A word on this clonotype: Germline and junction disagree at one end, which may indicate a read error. CDR3 region: CASSQLWVPRYGQYF. CDR3 DNA: TGTGCCAGCAGCCAACTTTGGGTCCCCAGGTACGGGCAGTACTTC. The chain recombines TRBV7-6 with TRBJ2-7; no clear D gene. Germline lookup yields CDR1 SGHVS and CDR2 FNYEAQ. The CDR3 contains 15 residues.

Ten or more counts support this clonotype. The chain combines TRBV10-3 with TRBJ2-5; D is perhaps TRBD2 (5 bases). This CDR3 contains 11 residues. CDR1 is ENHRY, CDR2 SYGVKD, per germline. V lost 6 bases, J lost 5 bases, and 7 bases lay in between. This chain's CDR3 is CAIRGAETQYF. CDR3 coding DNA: TGTGCCATCAGGGGAGCGGAGACCCAGTACTTC.

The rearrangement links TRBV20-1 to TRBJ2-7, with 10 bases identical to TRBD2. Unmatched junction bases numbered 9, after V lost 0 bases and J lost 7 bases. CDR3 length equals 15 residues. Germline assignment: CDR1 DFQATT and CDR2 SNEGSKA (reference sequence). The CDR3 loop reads CSARDSLAGVREQYF. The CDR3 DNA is TGCAGTGCTAGAGATTCCCTAGCGGGAGTCCGGGAGCAGTACTTC.

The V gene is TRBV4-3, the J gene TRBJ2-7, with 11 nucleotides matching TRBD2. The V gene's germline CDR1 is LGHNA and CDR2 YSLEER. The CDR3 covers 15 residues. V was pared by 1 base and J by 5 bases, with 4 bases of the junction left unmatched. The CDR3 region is CASSQGTSGRDEQYF. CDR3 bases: TGCGCCAGCAGCCAAGGAACTAGCGGGAGAGACGAGCAGTACTTC.

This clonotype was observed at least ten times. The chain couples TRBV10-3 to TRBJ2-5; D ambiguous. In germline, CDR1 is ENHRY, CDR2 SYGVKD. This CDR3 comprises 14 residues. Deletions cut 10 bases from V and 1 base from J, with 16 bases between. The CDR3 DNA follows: TGTGCCACCCGTGGGCAGGCCGGCCAAGAGACCCAGTACTTC. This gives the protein CATRGQAGQETQYF.

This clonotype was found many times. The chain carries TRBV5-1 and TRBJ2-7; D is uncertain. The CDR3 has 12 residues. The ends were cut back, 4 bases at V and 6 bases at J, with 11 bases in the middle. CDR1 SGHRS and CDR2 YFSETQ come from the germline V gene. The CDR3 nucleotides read TGCGCCAGCAGCGGGCCCACCCCCGAGCAGTACTTC. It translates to CASSGPTPEQYF.